This T cell receptor (beta chain) stems from a study of brain T cells in children with intractable seizures. Whole-study results and caveats: Patients' HCMV serostatus was unknown; virus specificity rests on CDR3 similarity alone. Each case's top public CDR3 resembled known HCMV, EBV or influenza A CDR3s.

TCRdb keeps only in-frame clones here, not all; method: immunoSEQ multiplex PCR. The profile covers over 1,500 clones, with around 73% appearing a single time and 20% to 25% taken by the ten largest. Trimming took 1 base from V and 0 from J, leaving 7 bases between them. From germline, CDR1 is LGHNA and CDR2 YNFKEQ. The CDR3 is 15 residues long. Remarks on this clone: Its specificity is not known.

The sequenced cases were selected for having the highest brain T cell transcript signatures. At least one anti-epileptic drug was given before surgery. The specimen was resected brain tissue, collected at surgery. The chain employs TRBV4-2 and TRBJ1-3, with D unresolved. This TCR came from a girl between 2 and 10 years old with tuberous sclerosis and intractable seizures. The CDR3 is CASSQGRLSGNTIYF. DNA of the CDR3: TGTGCCAGCAGCCAAGGACGGCTCTCTGGAAACACCATATATTTT.